What follows are 20 T cell receptor beta chains derived from one specimen sequenced in a study of shared clonotypes between healthy human individuals. Repertoires were generated with immunoSEQ multiplex PCR, while TCRdb's copy carries only in-frame clones and drops some. This table has roughly 450,000 clones, 60% to 85% appearing once. The sample comprised PBMCs. These receptors were obtained from a woman in her 40s in good health. Some clones in this sample may be carry-over from other donors' samples.

This clone was found a few times. This sequence joins TRBV6-6 and TRBJ2-1; weak D call: TRBD2 (5 bases). V was shortened by 5 bases and J by 10 bases, with 9 bases between the two germline ends. In germline, CDR1 is MNHNY, CDR2 SVGAGI (reference sequence). The CDR3 sequence is 11 residues long. DNA for the CDR3: TGTGCCAGCAGTATGACTACGGAGCAGTTCTTC. It encodes CASSMTTEQFF.

The table lists this clone with a few counts. This chain uses TRBV5-1 with TRBJ2-2; TRBD2 might be the D (6 bases). The CDR3 spans 16 residues. CDR1 SGHRS and CDR2 YFSETQ come from the germline V gene. The ends were cut back, 1 base at V and 3 bases at J, with 13 bases in the middle. CDR3 bases: TGCGCCAGCAGCTTGAGAGGGACTCTATACACCGGGGAGCTGTTTTTT. Its translation: CASSLRGTLYTGELFF.

This clone came up a few times. V usage is TRBV7-9 and J usage is TRBJ2-3; TRBD1 aligns across 8 bases. Germline CDR1 and CDR2: SEHNR and FQNEAQ (reference sequence). V was clipped by 1 base and J by 2 bases; unmatched bases: 5. The CDR3 totals 16 residues. The CDR3: CASSLVQGAHTDTQYF. The CDR3 nucleotides read TGTGCCAGCAGCTTAGTGCAGGGGGCACACACAGATACGCAGTATTTT.

As concerns this clone: Distinct nucleotide sequences in the sample also encode this CDR3. The chain has TRBV7-3 and TRBJ2-5, with 11 positions matching TRBD2. Germline lookup yields CDR1 SGHTA and CDR2 FQGTGA. V was pared by 5 bases and J by 2 bases, with 19 bases of the junction left unmatched. CDR3 length equals 20 residues. CDR3 nucleotides: TGTGCCAGCAGCCTCGGATTCGGGAAGTCGACTAGCGGGGAACAAGAGACCCAGTACTTC. It specifies CASSLGFGKSTSGEQETQYF.

The chain joins TRBV4-1 to TRBJ1-5; the match to TRBD1 covers 7 bases. The V gene end was trimmed by 4 bases and the J gene end by 4 bases; junction bases not matched to a gene: 7. This CDR3 region has 15 residues. CDR1 and CDR2 (germline): MGHRA, YSYEKL. The CDR3 region is CASSLVQGRNQPQHF. The CDR3 region has the DNA TGCGCCAGCAGCCTAGTACAGGGGCGAAATCAGCCCCAGCATTTT.

This clone was observed once. This rearrangement joins TRBV10-1 to TRBJ1-5; 7 bases map to TRBD1. Germline CDR1 WNHNN, CDR2 SYGVQD (reference sequence). V shed 6 bases, J shed 1 base, and the junction held 15 bases outside the gene matches. CDR3 length: 18 amino acids. CDR3 in DNA: TGCGCCAGCAGCCCTCGGCCGAGAGGGGGCACGAGCAATCAGCCCCAGCATTTT. Encoded protein: CASSPRPRGGTSNQPQHF.

The chain employs TRBV7-9 and TRBJ1-5, with a tentative D call TRBD1 (5 bases). The CDR3 loop spans 15 amino acids. V was clipped by 1 base and J by 3 bases, with 10 bases between them. Germline V lookup: CDR1 SEHNR, CDR2 FQNEAQ (reference sequence). CDR3 nucleotide sequence: TGTGCCAGCAGCTTAGGAGGGGATACCAATCAGCCCCAGCATTTT. Its protein is CASSLGGDTNQPQHF.

The rearrangement uses TRBV11-3 and TRBJ2-1; 11 bases agree with TRBD2. Germline V gene sequence: CDR1 SGHNT, CDR2 YENEEA. J gave up 16 bases and V 4 bases, and 9 bases lay outside the gene matches. This CDR3 has 13 residues. The CDR3 region is CASSSIAGGERFF. The CDR3 bases are TGTGCCAGCAGCTCTATAGCGGGAGGGGAGCGATTCTTC.

The rearrangement links TRBV30 to TRBJ2-7, with D tentatively TRBD2 (5 bases). Between the trimmed V and J ends, which lost 4 bases and 5 bases, there was a span of 15 bases. The CDR3 is 13 residues long. Germline V gives CDR1 GTSNPN, CDR2 SVGIG (reference sequence). CDR3 sequence (DNA): TGTGCCTGGACTGGGCGGTCCGGGAACGAGCAGTACTTC. This encodes CAWTGRSGNEQYF.

This clone was seen only a few times. The gene calls are TRBV19 and TRBJ1-2; 9 bases fit TRBD1. The CDR3 length is 13 residues. The germline V gene has CDR1 LNHDA and CDR2 SQIVND (reference sequence). Unmatched junction bases numbered 8, after V lost 7 bases and J lost 8 bases. The CDR3 loop reads CASNGGQGGGYTF. The CDR3 nucleotides are TGTGCCAGTAACGGGGGACAGGGTGGCGGCTACACCTTC.

The chain uses TRBV9 and TRBJ1-5; D is ambiguous. Trimming cost V 2 bases and J 0 bases, with 6 bases left between them. The CDR3 is made up of 14 amino acids. The germline V gene encodes CDR1 SGDLS and CDR2 YYNGEE. The CDR3 here is CASSVSDSNQPQHF. CDR3 bases: TGTGCCAGCAGCGTCTCAGATAGCAATCAGCCCCAGCATTTT.

At least ten counts were recorded for this clone. The genes are TRBV5-1 and TRBJ1-2; no clear D. The CDR3 covers 15 residues. The germline V gene has CDR1 SGHRS and CDR2 YFSETQ. V was clipped by 0 bases and J by 6 bases, with 15 bases between them. CDR3 residues: CASSLEGRVLDGYTF. CDR3 coding DNA: TGCGCCAGCAGCTTGGAGGGAAGGGTATTAGATGGCTACACCTTC.

This chain connects TRBV9 to TRBJ2-3, with a weak D call TRBD2 (6 bases). Deletions cut 4 bases from V and 4 bases from J, with 16 bases between. The V gene's germline CDR1 is SGDLS and CDR2 YYNGEE. CDR3 length equals 15 residues. CDR3 sequence reads: CASSPPLGGADTQYF. CDR3 bases: TGTGCCAGCAGCCCCCCCCTAGGCGGGGCAGATACGCAGTATTTT.

This clone was seen ten or more times. The gene calls are TRBV4-1 and TRBJ2-2; 10 bases map to TRBD2. With 0 bases clipped from V and 7 bases from J, the junction kept 2 bases outside the gene matches. Germline V gives CDR1 MGHRA, CDR2 YSYEKL. The CDR3 totals 15 residues. Here the CDR3 reads CASSQEASGSGELFF. CDR3 coding DNA: TGCGCCAGCAGCCAAGAAGCTAGCGGGAGCGGGGAGCTGTTTTTT.

This chain uses TRBV6-5 with TRBJ1-1; D is possibly TRBD1 (5 bases). The V and J ends lost 6 bases and 10 bases respectively, with 15 bases between them. Germline lookup yields CDR1 MNHEY and CDR2 SVGAGI. The CDR3 contains 12 residues. DNA of the CDR3: TGTGCCAGCAGCGCAGTGGGGGATTTAGCTTTCTTT. Translated, it gives CASSAVGDLAFF.

V usage is TRBV6-5 and J usage is TRBJ1-3; TRBD1 agrees at 7 bases. Germline V gene sequence: CDR1 MNHEY, CDR2 SVGAGI. The CDR3 runs to 15 residues. After removal of 5 bases from V and 4 bases from J, the junction contained 8 bases not matched to a gene. CDR3 amino acids: CASSPQGVEGNTIYF. Here the CDR3 DNA reads TGTGCCAGCAGTCCTCAGGGGGTAGAAGGAAACACCATATATTTT.

This chain links TRBV19 with TRBJ2-7, with D possibly being TRBD1 or TRBD2 (6 bases each). V dropped 9 bases and J dropped 2 bases, with 11 bases sitting between them. From germline, CDR1 is LNHDA and CDR2 SQIVND (reference sequence). There are 12 residues in the CDR3. The CDR3 nucleotides read TGTGCCAGAGGGGGGTATCCCTACGAGCAGTACTTC. Residues: CARGGYPYEQYF. Together with reference TRBV19 and TRBJ2-7, the CDR3 gives the full variable domain: DGGITQSPKYLFRKEGQNVTLSCEQNLNHDAMYWYRQDPGQGLRLIYYSQIVNDFQKGDIAEGYSVSREKKESFPLTVTSAQKNPTAFYLCARGGYPYEQYFGPGTRLTVT.

This chain joins TRBV5-1 and TRBJ2-5; perhaps TRBD1 as D (6 bases). Looked up from germline, CDR1 is SGHRS and CDR2 is YFSETQ. With 5 bases removed from V and 4 bases from J, the gap between germline ends came to 12 bases. This CDR3 is 13 amino acids long. This chain's CDR3 is CASRAGEGETQYF. In DNA form, the CDR3 reads TGCGCCAGCAGGGCAGGGGAAGGAGAGACCCAGTACTTC.

This clone was counted a single time. Within the sample, other DNA sequences also encode this same CDR3. J is TRBJ2-2 and V is TRBV7-2; D uncertain. From germline, CDR1 is SGHTA and CDR2 FQGNSA. The V end was cut by 2 bases, the J end by 7 bases, with 5 bases between. CDR3 size: 12 residues. This CDR3 is CASSLWGGELFF. CDR3 nucleotides: TGTGCCAGCAGCTTATGGGGCGGGGAGCTGTTTTTT.

J is TRBJ2-1 and V is TRBV6-4; 9 bases line up with TRBD2. Trimming took 3 bases from V and 9 from J; bases not matched to a gene: 9. There are 15 residues in the CDR3. Per the germline V gene, CDR1 is MRHNA and CDR2 is SNTAGT. CDR3 sequence reads: CASSESAGGAGEQFF. The DNA for the CDR3 is TGTGCCAGCAGTGAGTCAGCGGGAGGAGCGGGTGAGCAGTTCTTC.